This T cell receptor beta chain was recorded in a study of blood T cell repertoires in COVID-19. Study in general: The study drew acute and convalescent COVID-19 samples from the United States, Italy and Spain.

The study drew participants aged 18 to 89 years from roughly 25 US areas. The CDR3 loop spans 15 amino acids. CDR1 and CDR2 from the germline V gene are LGHDT and YNNKEL (reference sequence). V dropped 1 base and J dropped 5; count of bases not matched to a gene: 4. Assay used: immunoSEQ multiplex PCR; TCRdb lists only in-frame clones, some missing. The sample shows hundreds of thousands of clones, 88% of them seen only once. This chain joins TRBV3-1 (or the pseudogene TRBV3-2) and TRBJ2-2, with 7 bases lining up with TRBD2. This TCR came from a woman aged 55-70 years in a cohort exposed to, infected with or recovered from COVID-19 (not recorded which). The source material was PBMCs or T cells enriched from blood (not recorded which). The chain's CDR3 is CASSQAGGNTGELFF. Here the CDR3 DNA reads TGTGCCAGCAGCCAAGCGGGAGGTAATACCGGGGAGCTGTTTTTT.